This T cell receptor beta chain was captured by sequencing in a study of blood T cell repertoires in COVID-19. Study details: The analysed material was cDNA or gDNA that came from T cells, B-cell-depleted T cells, or PBMCs.

Each participant's cohort was designated according to participant-reported clinical history. Donors in Cohort 3 who had recovered were those with two negative PCRs, healthcare professional clearance, or resolution of their symptoms. Authors' analysis steps: From reference gene primer amplification, estimates of nucleated cell counts were derived. Repertoires were generated with immunoSEQ multiplex PCR, while TCRdb's copy carries only in-frame clones and drops some. That table is the source of V, J and clone size, and D and trimming were worked out from the DNA. The repertoire holds over 150,000 clones, with roughly 87% as singletons. There are 15 residues in the CDR3. The V and J ends lost 2 bases and 0 bases, in that order; junction bases with no gene match: 0. Germline V CDR1 and CDR2: KGHSH, LQKENI.

This clonotype originated in a woman aged 25 to 39 who had recovered from COVID-19. The V and J genes are TRBV18 and TRBJ2-1; TRBD1 matches 8 bases. Material for sequencing was PBMCs or T cells enriched from blood (not recorded which). The CDR3 DNA is TGTGCCAGCTCACCAGACAGGGGCTCCTACAATGAGCAGTTCTTC. This codes for CASSPDRGSYNEQFF.